The entry below gives a single T cell receptor beta chain sequence along with its context. Its target is unknown. The germline V gene encodes CDR1 MGHRA and CDR2 YSYEKL. Trimming took 7 bases from V and 5 from J, leaving 14 bases between them. CDR3 length: 13 amino acids. This sample was included in a study of T cells after yellow fever vaccination. A process of 5'RACE template switching, which added a universal primer site and UMIs, was used to make TCR cDNA. TCRdb reprocessed the 5' RACE reads with MiXCR, giving one entry per CDR3 protein. In the table there are over 250,000 distinct CDR3 sequences, about 5.2% of which are singletons. Study conclusions and caveats: After the booster, roughly 96% of CD4 and roughly nine tenths of CD8 primary-response clones were re-detected.

Specimen: CD4+ T cells sorted from PBMCs, collected on the day of the yellow fever booster vaccination. This TCR was recovered from a man between 18 and 29 years old who received the YFV17D yellow fever vaccine. The chain carries TRBV4-1 and TRBJ2-5; unclear D gene. The CDR3 is CASTRTPGETQYF. For the CDR3, the DNA is TGCGCCAGCACTCGGACCCCCGGGGAGACCCAGTACTTC.